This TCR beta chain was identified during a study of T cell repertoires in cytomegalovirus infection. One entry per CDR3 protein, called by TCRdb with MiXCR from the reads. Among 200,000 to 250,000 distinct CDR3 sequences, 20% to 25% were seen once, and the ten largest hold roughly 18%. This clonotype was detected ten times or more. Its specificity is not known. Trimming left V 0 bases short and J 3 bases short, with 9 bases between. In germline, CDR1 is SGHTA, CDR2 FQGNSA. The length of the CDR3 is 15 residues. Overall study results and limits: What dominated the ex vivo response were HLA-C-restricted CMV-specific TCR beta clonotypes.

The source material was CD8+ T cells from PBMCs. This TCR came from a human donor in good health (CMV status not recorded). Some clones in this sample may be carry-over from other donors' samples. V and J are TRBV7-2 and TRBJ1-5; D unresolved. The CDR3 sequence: CASSLAWGFNQPQHF. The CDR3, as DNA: TGTGCCAGCAGCTTAGCCTGGGGTTTCAATCAGCCCCAGCATTTT.